This record concerns one T cell receptor beta chain sequence. The antigen is undetermined. One end of the junction does not line up with germline, which may come from a read error. Looked up from germline, CDR1 is SSHAT and CDR2 is FNYEAQ (reference sequence). The CDR3 extends over 14 amino acids. The PCR contained 60 Vbeta and 13 Jbeta primers. The method was immunoSEQ multiplex PCR; TCRdb's version includes in-frame clones alone and lacks a portion of them. The table lists about 89,000 clones, about 85% of them singletons. The sample is drawn from a study of cytomegalovirus exposure and HLA in healthy donors. General study results and limits: Association of a missense DCLRE1C variant with TCR beta V- and J-gene trimming was reported in a later analysis. In vitro experiments confirmed that a few CMV-associated chains were specific for CMV antigens.

This sequence joins TRBV7-7 and TRBJ2-5, with D perhaps matching TRBD1 (6 bases). The TCR was taken from a middle-aged man in good health and CMV-seropositive. Sequenced sample: PBMCs. In DNA form, the CDR3 reads TGTGCTAGCAGCCCCTCAGGGGCTGGGGAGACCCAGTACTTC. It translates to CASSPSGAGETQYF. The whole variable domain, filled in from reference TRBV7-7 and TRBJ2-5, reads GAGVSQSPRYKVTKRGQDVTLRCDPISSHATLYWYQQALGQGPEFLTYFNYEAQPDKSGLPSDRFSAERPEGSISTLTIQRTEQRDSAMYRCASSPSGAGETQYFGPGTRLLVL.